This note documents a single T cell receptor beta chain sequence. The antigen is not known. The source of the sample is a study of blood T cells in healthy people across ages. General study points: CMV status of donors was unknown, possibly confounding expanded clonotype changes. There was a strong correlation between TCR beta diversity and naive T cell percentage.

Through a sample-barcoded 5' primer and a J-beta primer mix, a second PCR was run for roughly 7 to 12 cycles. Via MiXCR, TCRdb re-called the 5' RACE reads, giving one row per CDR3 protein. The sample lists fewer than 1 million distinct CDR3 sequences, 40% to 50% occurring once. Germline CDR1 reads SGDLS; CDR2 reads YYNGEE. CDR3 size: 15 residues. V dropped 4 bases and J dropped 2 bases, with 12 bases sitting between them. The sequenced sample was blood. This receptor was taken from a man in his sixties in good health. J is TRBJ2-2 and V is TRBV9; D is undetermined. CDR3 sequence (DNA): TGTGCCAGCAGCTCCCCCCTAGGAAACACCGGGGAGCTGTTTTTT. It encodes CASSSPLGNTGELFF.